This T cell receptor (beta chain) originates from a study of blood T cells in healthy people across ages. The CDR3 contains 12 residues. Trimming removed 0 bases at V and 14 bases at J, with 12 bases between. Per germline, CDR1 SGHKS and CDR2 YYEKEE (reference sequence). Study-wide results and caveats: Researchers report that TCR beta diversity correlated strongly with naive T cell percentage.

With a J-beta primer mix and a sample-barcoded 5' primer, a second PCR ran about 6 to 11 cycles. TCRdb reprocessed the 5' RACE reads with MiXCR, giving one entry per CDR3 protein. The repertoire consists of roughly 560,000 distinct CDR3 sequences, with 24% occurring once and the leading ten covering less than 9%. Concerning this clonotype itself: What it binds is unknown.

Separately, the same data were catalogued under a study of T cells of mothers and their children. This second study notes: Donation was provided by three healthy Caucasian mothers along with their six children. In related and unrelated pairs alike, thymic selection shapes TCR recombination output, with inherited differences minor. The analysis detected no persistent microchimeric T cell clones.

The sequenced sample consisted of blood. The sequence came from a boy aged 5-17 years in good health. This chain connects TRBV5-5 to TRBJ2-4; tentative D call: TRBD2 (5 bases). The CDR3 region is CASSLESDFKYF. The CDR3 DNA follows: TGTGCCAGCAGCTTGGAGTCGGACTTCAAGTACTTC.